These 30 T cell receptor beta chains share one sample of origin, sequenced in a study of beta chain features in type 1 diabetes. Study-wide results and limits: For Type 1 diabetes patients, all four CD4+ subsets carried TCRB CDR3s that were moderately but significantly shorter.

Their specific antigens are unknown. What was sequenced were expressed TCRB transcripts, since all of the isolated RNA had been reverse transcribed. This table comes from immunoSEQ multiplex PCR, and its TCRdb copy is limited to in-frame clones, with some not included. Of about 280,000 clones in the sample, 15% were seen once. Material for sequencing was naive CD4+ T cells from blood. The receptors were sampled from a man aged 18-30 years with type 1 diabetes.

The rearrangement links TRBV27 to TRBJ2-3; D call uncertain. This CDR3 region has 17 residues. CDR1 and CDR2 (germline): MNHEY, SMNVEV (reference sequence). Trimming left V 4 bases short and J 1 base short, with 18 bases between. As DNA, the CDR3 is TGTGCCAGCAGTTCCCGACCCTCCGGGTGGGGCACAGATACGCAGTATTTT. Translating it yields CASSSRPSGWGTDTQYF.

There are a few counts of this clone. The chain has TRBV2 and TRBJ2-5; 10 positions match TRBD1. The CDR3 has 13 amino acids. J lost 5 bases, V lost 4 bases, and 1 base had no gene match. CDR1 is SNHLY and CDR2 is FYNNEI in the germline V gene. The CDR3 region is CASSATGGETQYF. In nucleotides, the CDR3 is TGTGCCAGCAGTGCGACAGGGGGCGAGACCCAGTACTTC.

This clone was seen a handful of times. This chain connects TRBV9 to TRBJ1-3; D unresolved. The germline CDR1 and CDR2 sequences are SGDLS and YYNGEE. With 0 bases removed from V and 7 bases from J, the gap between germline ends came to 5 bases. CDR3 length: 12 amino acids. The CDR3 loop is CASSVESNTIYF. CDR3 bases: TGTGCCAGCAGCGTAGAGAGTAACACCATATATTTT.

V is TRBV28 and J is TRBJ1-3; D is unresolved. The V end lost 1 base, the J end lost 4 bases, and 2 bases lay between the germline ends. Germline CDR1 and CDR2: MDHEN and SYDVKM. This CDR3 has 12 residues. The CDR3 nucleotides are TGTGCCAGCAGTTTATCGGGAAACACCATATATTTT. Its protein product is CASSLSGNTIYF. The full variable domain, in which reference TRBV28 and TRBJ1-3 provide the parts outside the CDR3, is DVKVTQSSRYLVKRTGEKVFLECVQDMDHENMFWYRQDPGLGLRLIYFSYDVKMKEKGDIPEGYSVSREKKERFSLILESASTNQTSMYLCASSLSGNTIYFGEGSWLTVV.

This clone was detected a few times. The V gene is TRBV5-1, the J gene TRBJ2-7; TRBD2 aligns across 8 bases. CDR3 size: 15 residues. J was trimmed by 4 bases and V by 0 bases; bases with no gene match: 6. Germline V gives CDR1 SGHRS, CDR2 YFSETQ. The CDR3 DNA reads TGCGCCAGCAGCTTGGGAGCGGGAGCATCGTACGAGCAGTACTTC. Amino acids: CASSLGAGASYEQYF.

This clone has more than one count but fewer than ten. The V call is TRBV7-9, the J call TRBJ2-1; TRBD1 matches at 8 bases. CDR3 size: 15 residues. The V and J ends lost 5 bases and 0 bases, in that order; junction bases with no gene match: 3. CDR1 and CDR2 (germline): SEHNR, FQNEAQ (reference sequence). CDR3 bases: TGTGCCAGCAGCAACAGGGGGAGCTCCTACAATGAGCAGTTCTTC. Translating gives CASSNRGSSYNEQFF. Looking up the rest from reference TRBV7-9 and TRBJ2-1 gives the full variable domain: DTGVSQNPRHKITKRGQNVTFRCDPISEHNRLYWYRQTLGQGPEFLTYFQNEAQLEKSRLLSDRFSAERPKGSFSTLEIQRTEQGDSAMYLCASSNRGSSYNEQFFGPGTRLTVL.

This clone was seen more than once but under ten times. The chain recombines TRBV5-1 with TRBJ1-3; D not resolved. V was pared by 4 bases and J by 2 bases, with 7 bases between. The length of the CDR3 is 13 residues. CDR1 SGHRS and CDR2 YFSETQ come from the germline V gene. The CDR3 bases are TGCGCCAGCAGCAGTACAGCTGGAAACACCATATATTTT. This codes for CASSSTAGNTIYF.

This clone has more than one count but fewer than ten. The V gene is TRBV5-6, the J gene TRBJ2-7; 12 bases line up with TRBD1. V shed 3 bases, J shed 5 bases, and the junction held 3 bases outside the gene matches. Germline V gene data show CDR1 as SGHDT and CDR2 as YYEEEE. The CDR3 runs 14 residues. CDR3 sequence reads: CASSWDRGLNEQYF. CDR3 DNA: TGTGCCAGCAGCTGGGACAGGGGGCTTAACGAGCAGTACTTC.

This clone was picked up a small number of times. The rearrangement links TRBV4-1 to TRBJ2-3; 8 bases fit TRBD2. Trimming cost V 1 base and J 0 bases; bases outside gene matches: 0. CDR1 is MGHRA and CDR2 is YSYEKL in the germline V gene. The CDR3 loop spans 15 amino acids. The CDR3 region has the DNA TGCGCCAGCAGCCAAGCTAGCGGGAGCACAGATACGCAGTATTTT. Translation gives CASSQASGSTDTQYF.

This clone showed up just a few times. J is TRBJ2-5 and V is TRBV28, with TRBD2 identical over 7 bases. With V trimmed by 3 bases and J by 5 bases, 15 bases remained unmatched. In germline, CDR1 is MDHEN, CDR2 SYDVKM. The CDR3 length is 17 residues. The CDR3 loop is CASSLEVAGSPGETQYF. CDR3 sequence (DNA): TGTGCCAGCAGTTTGGAAGTAGCGGGCTCTCCAGGGGAGACCCAGTACTTC. Using reference TRBV28 and TRBJ2-5 for the parts outside the CDR3, the full variable domain is DVKVTQSSRYLVKRTGEKVFLECVQDMDHENMFWYRQDPGLGLRLIYFSYDVKMKEKGDIPEGYSVSREKKERFSLILESASTNQTSMYLCASSLEVAGSPGETQYFGPGTRLLVL.

V gene TRBV19 combines with J gene TRBJ2-7; 13 bases agree with TRBD2. After removal of 6 bases from V and 4 bases from J, the junction contained 12 bases not matched to a gene. CDR1 and CDR2 from the germline V gene are LNHDA and SQIVND (reference sequence). The CDR3 has 17 amino acids. The CDR3: CASSHTSGRARSYEQYF. The CDR3 DNA follows: TGTGCCAGTAGCCATACTAGCGGGAGGGCCAGATCGTACGAGCAGTACTTC.

There are a few counts of this clone. This chain joins TRBV18 and TRBJ2-7; 7 bases align to TRBD1. This CDR3 is 15 amino acids long. Germline lookup yields CDR1 KGHSH and CDR2 LQKENI. J gave up 0 bases and V 4 bases, and 6 bases lay outside the gene matches. CDR3 protein: CASSHRDSNSYEQYF. CDR3 bases: TGTGCCAGCTCACACCGGGACAGCAACTCCTACGAGCAGTACTTC.

This clone was counted a few times. The chain is built from TRBV6-1 and TRBJ1-4; 7 bases match TRBD1. There are 15 residues in the CDR3. V shed 2 bases, J shed 8 bases, and the junction held 8 bases outside the gene matches. Germline-derived CDR1 and CDR2 are MNHNS and SASEGT. The CDR3 region is CASSESTGSEEKLFF. The CDR3 DNA is TGTGCCAGCAGTGAATCGACAGGGTCAGAGGAAAAACTGTTTTTT.

The gene calls are TRBV7-6 and TRBJ2-1, with 7 nucleotides matching TRBD2. The J segment lost 4 bases and the V segment lost 0 bases, leaving 6 bases of the junction unmatched. Germline V gene data show CDR1 as SGHVS and CDR2 as FNYEAQ. This CDR3 spans 16 amino acids. CDR3 sequence (DNA): TGTGCCAGCAGCTTAGCGCGGAGCGGGATGTACAATGAGCAGTTCTTC. Translating gives CASSLARSGMYNEQFF.

The genes are TRBV28 and TRBJ2-1; 8 bases agree with TRBD2. Germline CDR1 is MDHEN and CDR2 is SYDVKM. The trim removed 7 bases at V and 2 bases at J, leaving 7 bases unmatched. This CDR3 is 15 amino acids long. Written as DNA, the CDR3 is TGTGCCAGCAATCGCGGGGGGAGGACCTACAATGAGCAGTTCTTC. Protein: CASNRGGRTYNEQFF.

This clone was detected only a few times. CDR3 amino acids: CASSPPPGGYEQYF. The CDR3 bases are TGTGCCAGCTCACCGCCTCCAGGGGGCTACGAGCAGTACTTC. This chain links TRBV18 with TRBJ2-7; the match to TRBD1 covers 7 bases. The junction had 5 bases not matched to a gene; V was cut back by 3 bases and J by 3 bases. The CDR3 totals 14 residues. Germline V gives CDR1 KGHSH, CDR2 LQKENI.

This chain connects TRBV7-9 to TRBJ2-5, with TRBD2 matching over 11 bases. Germline CDR1 and CDR2: SEHNR and FQNEAQ (reference sequence). Germline trimming cut 0 bases from V and 1 base from J; bases unmatched to any gene: 1. CDR3 size: 16 residues. The CDR3 loop reads CASSLALAGGQETQYF. The CDR3 DNA sequence: TGTGCCAGCAGCTTAGCGCTAGCGGGAGGCCAAGAGACCCAGTACTTC. Full variable domain (remainder filled in from reference TRBV7-9 and TRBJ2-5): DTGVSQNPRHKITKRGQNVTFRCDPISEHNRLYWYRQTLGQGPEFLTYFQNEAQLEKSRLLSDRFSAERPKGSFSTLEIQRTEQGDSAMYLCASSLALAGGQETQYFGPGTRLLVL.

The CDR3 loop is CSVLRQGGHNEQFF. CDR3 DNA sequence: TGCAGCGTTTTGCGACAGGGGGGTCACAATGAGCAGTTCTTC. The rearrangement uses TRBV29-1 and TRBJ2-1; 9 bases line up with TRBD1. V was clipped by 5 bases and J by 5 bases; unmatched bases: 7. Germline loops: CDR1 SQVTM, CDR2 ANQGSEA. This CDR3 spans 14 amino acids.

This clone was observed a handful of times. This chain joins TRBV5-6 and TRBJ2-1; 12 bases align to TRBD1. Germline trimming cut 5 bases from V and 9 bases from J; bases unmatched to any gene: 9. CDR1 is SGHDT, CDR2 YYEEEE, per germline. The CDR3 length is 15 residues. The CDR3 DNA follows: TGTGCCAGCAGATCCCGGGACAGGGGGCTTTTTGAGCAGTTCTTC. Translated, it gives CASRSRDRGLFEQFF.

This clone was observed once. V is TRBV28 and J is TRBJ1-4; maybe TRBD1 (5 bases). The V and J ends lost 5 bases and 8 bases respectively, with 21 bases between them. This CDR3 comprises 16 residues. CDR1 is MDHEN, CDR2 SYDVKM, per germline. The CDR3 protein is CASSMLTGTPREKLFF. CDR3 DNA: TGTGCCAGCAGTATGTTGACCGGGACTCCTAGAGAAAAACTGTTTTTT.

This clone has a handful of counts. The genes are TRBV5-4 and TRBJ2-3; 13 nucleotides line up with TRBD2. There are 16 residues in the CDR3. With 4 bases clipped from V and 2 bases from J, the junction kept 4 bases outside the gene matches. The germline V gene encodes CDR1 SGHNT and CDR2 YYREEE (reference sequence). The CDR3 loop is CASSRGTSGITDTQYF. In DNA form, the CDR3 reads TGTGCCAGCAGCCGTGGGACTAGCGGGATCACAGATACGCAGTATTTT. Full variable domain (outside the CDR3, taken from reference TRBV5-4 and TRBJ2-3): ETGVTQSPTHLIKTRGQQVTLRCSSQSGHNTVSWYQQALGQGPQFIFQYYREEENGRGNFPPRFSGLQFPNYSSELNVNALELDDSALYLCASSRGTSGITDTQYFGPGTRLTVL.

Only a few counts were recorded for this clone. The chain combines TRBV28 with TRBJ2-1, with TRBD2 identical over 9 bases. Germline assignment: CDR1 MDHEN and CDR2 SYDVKM. V lost 5 bases and J lost 2; bases outside the gene matches: 7. The CDR3 covers 16 residues. For the CDR3, the DNA is TGTGCCAGCAGTATACCGGGACTAGCTCCCTACAATGAGCAGTTCTTC. Amino acids: CASSIPGLAPYNEQFF. The complete variable domain, with remaining parts taken from reference TRBV28 and TRBJ2-1, reads DVKVTQSSRYLVKRTGEKVFLECVQDMDHENMFWYRQDPGLGLRLIYFSYDVKMKEKGDIPEGYSVSREKKERFSLILESASTNQTSMYLCASSIPGLAPYNEQFFGPGTRLTVL.

Only a few counts were recorded for this clone. The chain recombines TRBV7-6 with TRBJ1-5; D is unresolved. The CDR3 consists of 14 residues. CDR1 and CDR2 (germline): SGHVS, FNYEAQ. Trimming left V 5 bases short and J 6 bases short, with 14 bases between. Here the CDR3 DNA reads TGTGCCAGCAGCAAAAATCAGGAAAGTCAGCCCCAGCATTTT. It yields the protein CASSKNQESQPQHF. The full variable domain, completed using reference TRBV7-6 and TRBJ1-5, is GAGVSQSPRYKVTKRGQDVALRCDPISGHVSLYWYRQALGQGPEFLTYFNYEAQQDKSGLPNDRFSAERPEGSISTLTIQRTEQRDSAMYRCASSKNQESQPQHFGDGTRLSIL.

This clone occurred a few times. The chain joins TRBV4-1 to TRBJ1-1, with 7 nucleotides matching TRBD1. Germline V gene lookup returns CDR1 MGHRA and CDR2 YSYEKL. With V trimmed by 3 bases and J by 4 bases, 8 bases remained unmatched. The CDR3 spans 15 residues. CDR3 sequence: CASSQYRGEGTEAFF. The DNA of the CDR3 is TGCGCCAGCAGCCAGTACAGGGGCGAGGGCACTGAAGCTTTCTTT.

The V and J genes are TRBV7-9 and TRBJ2-2; TRBD1 is a possible D gene (5 bases). Trimming took 10 bases from V and 4 from J, leaving 22 bases between them. Germline CDR1 and CDR2: SEHNR and FQNEAQ (reference sequence). CDR3 length: 16 amino acids. CDR3 protein: CAIQIRAFLITGELFF. The CDR3 DNA reads TGTGCCATCCAGATCAGGGCTTTCCTGATCACCGGGGAGCTGTTTTTT. Full variable domain (rest looked up from reference TRBV7-9 and TRBJ2-2): DTGVSQNPRHKITKRGQNVTFRCDPISEHNRLYWYRQTLGQGPEFLTYFQNEAQLEKSRLLSDRFSAERPKGSFSTLEIQRTEQGDSAMYLCAIQIRAFLITGELFFGEGSRLTVL.

The rearrangement links TRBV27 to TRBJ1-6; a weak D match, TRBD1 (6 bases). The CDR3 runs to 13 residues. The germline V gene encodes CDR1 MNHEY and CDR2 SMNVEV (reference sequence). Trimming took 3 bases from V and 10 from J, leaving 10 bases between them. The CDR3 DNA is TGTGCCAGCAGTTTTAACAGGGACTCACCCCTCCACTTT. Translating gives CASSFNRDSPLHF.

This clone was found a few times. The V call is TRBV28, the J call TRBJ2-3; the match to TRBD2 covers 12 bases. J was trimmed by 5 bases and V by 3 bases; bases with no gene match: 9. The CDR3 length is 17 residues. Germline CDR1 reads MDHEN; CDR2 reads SYDVKM. This CDR3 reads CASSFPTSGRSIDTQYF. For the CDR3, the DNA is TGTGCCAGCAGTTTCCCGACTAGCGGGAGAAGTATAGATACGCAGTATTTT.

The rearrangement uses TRBV19 and TRBJ2-1; the D is unclear. The CDR3 length is 13 residues. V lost 4 bases and J lost 10, with 14 bases in between. Germline CDR1 reads LNHDA; CDR2 reads SQIVND (reference sequence). CDR3 nucleotides: TGTGCCAGTAGTACCCTCCGATTAGCAGAGCAGTTCTTC. This codes for CASSTLRLAEQFF.

The chain recombines TRBV6-1 with TRBJ2-5; D is perhaps TRBD2 (5 bases). The CDR3 has 14 residues. Germline CDR1 and CDR2: MNHNS and SASEGT. V lost 1 base and J 5 bases, leaving 11 bases between the germline ends. The CDR3 here is CASSEVGPGETQYF. CDR3 nucleotide sequence: TGTGCCAGCAGTGAAGTCGGACCGGGGGAGACCCAGTACTTC.

This clone was seen a few times. This chain connects TRBV7-9 to TRBJ1-6; 8 bases are a match to TRBD1. Germline assignment: CDR1 SEHNR and CDR2 FQNEAQ (reference sequence). Trimming at V came to 6 bases and at J to 6 bases, leaving 4 bases not matched to a gene. The CDR3 loop spans 14 amino acids. The CDR3 is CASRWQGANSPLHF. The CDR3 region has the DNA TGTGCCAGCAGGTGGCAGGGGGCTAATTCACCCCTCCACTTT.